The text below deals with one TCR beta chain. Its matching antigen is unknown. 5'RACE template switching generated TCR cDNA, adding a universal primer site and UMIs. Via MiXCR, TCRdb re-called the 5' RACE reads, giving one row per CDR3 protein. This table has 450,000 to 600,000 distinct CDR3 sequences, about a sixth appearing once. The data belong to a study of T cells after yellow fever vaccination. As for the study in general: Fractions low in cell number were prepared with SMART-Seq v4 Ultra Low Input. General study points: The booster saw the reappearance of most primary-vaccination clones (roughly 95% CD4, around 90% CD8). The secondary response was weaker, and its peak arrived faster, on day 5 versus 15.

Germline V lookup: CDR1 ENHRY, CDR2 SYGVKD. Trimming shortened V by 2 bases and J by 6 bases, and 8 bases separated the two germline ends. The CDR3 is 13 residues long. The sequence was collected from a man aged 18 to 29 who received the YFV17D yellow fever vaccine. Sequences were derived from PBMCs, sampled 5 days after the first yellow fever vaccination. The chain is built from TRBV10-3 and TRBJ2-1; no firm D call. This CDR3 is CAISEPDANEQFF. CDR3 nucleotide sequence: TGTGCCATCAGTGAGCCCGATGCCAATGAGCAGTTCTTC.